These 17 T cell receptor beta chains came from one sample sequenced in a study of blood T cell repertoires in COVID-19. Only in-frame clones appear in the TCRdb table, and some are missing; sequencing was by immunoSEQ multiplex PCR. The data show 140,000 to 150,000 clones, 80% to 90% seen once. The sequencing sample was made of peripheral blood. The receptors come from a man aged 55 to 69 with active or convalescent COVID-19.

The chain couples TRBV5-1 to TRBJ2-2; TRBD1 is a possible D gene (6 bases). V was trimmed by 4 bases and J by 0 bases, leaving 10 bases between them. The CDR3 runs to 15 residues. CDR1 is SGHRS, CDR2 YFSETQ, per germline. CDR3 sequence: CASSGDTSNTGELFF. DNA for the CDR3: TGCGCCAGCAGCGGGGACACTTCGAACACCGGGGAGCTGTTTTTT.

The chain combines TRBV29-1 with TRBJ2-1, with D possibly being TRBD2 (5 bases). This CDR3 has 13 amino acids. Trimming took off 6 bases at V and 0 bases at J, with 9 bases between the two ends. Per the germline V gene, CDR1 is SQVTM and CDR2 is ANQGSEA. The CDR3: CSVTTISYNEQFF. The CDR3 coding sequence is TGCAGCGTGACTACCATCTCCTACAATGAGCAGTTCTTC.

This chain connects TRBV6-4 to TRBJ2-3; 7 bases are shared with TRBD1. Unmatched junction bases numbered 1, after V lost 0 bases and J lost 1 base. The germline V gene encodes CDR1 MRHNA and CDR2 SNTAGT. The CDR3 consists of 15 residues. The CDR3 sequence is CASSDSGTGTDTQYF. DNA of the CDR3: TGTGCCAGCAGTGACTCCGGGACAGGCACAGATACGCAGTATTTT.

On this clone itself: The sample has other DNA sequences that encode this CDR3 too. The chain combines TRBV9 with TRBJ1-1, with a weak D call TRBD1 (6 bases). Deletions cut 0 bases from V and 2 bases from J, with 11 bases between. Per the germline V gene, CDR1 is SGDLS and CDR2 is YYNGEE. This CDR3 is built from 15 residues. CDR3: CASSVGYRANTEAFF. The DNA for the CDR3 is TGTGCCAGCAGCGTAGGATACAGGGCAAACACTGAAGCTTTCTTT.

This clone was recorded only once. The V call is TRBV9, the J call TRBJ2-7; 8 bases line up with TRBD1. V shed 4 bases, J shed 4 bases, and the junction held 13 bases outside the gene matches. Germline loops: CDR1 SGDLS, CDR2 YYNGEE. The CDR3 consists of 16 residues. The CDR3 DNA reads TGTGCCAGCAGCCCGGGGACAGGTGAACCAGGATACGAGCAGTACTTC. It yields the protein CASSPGTGEPGYEQYF.

The chain links TRBV19 to TRBJ2-3; 8 positions agree with TRBD1. Trimming at V came to 5 bases and at J to 2 bases, leaving 3 bases not matched to a gene. Germline CDR1 reads LNHDA; CDR2 reads SQIVND (reference sequence). The CDR3 covers 14 residues. The CDR3 nucleotides read TGTGCCAGTAGTGACAGGGGACACACAGATACGCAGTATTTT. It yields the protein CASSDRGHTDTQYF. Full variable domain (outside the CDR3, taken from reference TRBV19 and TRBJ2-3): DGGITQSPKYLFRKEGQNVTLSCEQNLNHDAMYWYRQDPGQGLRLIYYSQIVNDFQKGDIAEGYSVSREKKESFPLTVTSAQKNPTAFYLCASSDRGHTDTQYFGPGTRLTVL.

The chain uses TRBV9 and TRBJ1-5, with a possible D match to TRBD1 (6 bases). Germline lookup yields CDR1 SGDLS and CDR2 YYNGEE. V gave up 0 bases and J gave up 5 bases, with 12 bases separating them. This CDR3 contains 15 residues. The CDR3 region has the DNA TGTGCCAGCAGCGTAGGGTGGGCAGGGGATCAGCCCCAGCATTTT. This codes for CASSVGWAGDQPQHF.

The chain has TRBV27 and TRBJ2-3; TRBD2 is a possible D gene (5 bases). Deletions cut 3 bases from V and 5 bases from J, with 21 bases between. There are 17 residues in the CDR3. CDR1 is MNHEY and CDR2 is SMNVEV in the germline V gene (reference sequence). CDR3 in amino acids: CASSFFLPGRSGDTQYF. Written as DNA, the CDR3 is TGTGCCAGCAGTTTTTTCTTACCGGGAAGGTCGGGAGATACGCAGTATTTT.

In DNA, the CDR3 is TGTGCCAGCAGCCCGGACAATAACTATGGCTACACCTTC. Its translation: CASSPDNNYGYTF. The rearrangement uses TRBV3-1 (or the pseudogene TRBV3-2) and TRBJ1-2, with D tentatively TRBD1 (5 bases). The V gene's germline CDR1 is LGHDT and CDR2 YNNKEL (reference sequence). V dropped 4 bases and J dropped 1 base, with 7 bases sitting between them. CDR3 length equals 13 residues.

The genes are TRBV6-5 and TRBJ1-2, with D possibly TRBD1 on 6 matching bases. The CDR3 covers 13 residues. CDR1 and CDR2 (germline): MNHEY, SVGAGI. V was clipped by 5 bases and J by 1 base, with 8 bases between them. The CDR3 sequence: CASSNRVNYGYTF. CDR3 nucleotide sequence: TGTGCCAGCAGTAACAGGGTTAACTATGGCTACACCTTC.

The genes are TRBV5-4 and TRBJ1-3, with D possibly matching TRBD1 (5 bases). The CDR3 runs to 16 residues. Germline assignment: CDR1 SGHNT and CDR2 YYREEE (reference sequence). V gave up 3 bases and J gave up 0 bases, with 13 bases separating them. CDR3 sequence reads: CASSWDGGGSGNTIYF. CDR3 bases: TGTGCCAGCAGCTGGGATGGGGGGGGCTCTGGAAACACCATATATTTT. The whole variable domain, filled in from reference TRBV5-4 and TRBJ1-3, reads ETGVTQSPTHLIKTRGQQVTLRCSSQSGHNTVSWYQQALGQGPQFIFQYYREEENGRGNFPPRFSGLQFPNYSSELNVNALELDDSALYLCASSWDGGGSGNTIYFGEGSWLTVV.

This clone came up once. The gene calls are TRBV19 and TRBJ2-5, with D maybe TRBD1 (5 bases). Germline CDR1 reads LNHDA; CDR2 reads SQIVND (reference sequence). This CDR3 is built from 15 residues. V was shortened by 4 bases and J by 1 base, with 13 bases between the two germline ends. DNA for the CDR3: TGTGCCAGTAGTAGAAGGGCAGGGCTCCAAGAGACCCAGTACTTC. Its protein product is CASSRRAGLQETQYF.

The CDR3 is CASSLAQNSGNTIYF. Here the CDR3 DNA reads TGTGCCAGCAGCTTAGCACAAAACTCTGGAAACACCATATATTTT. V is TRBV7-2 and J is TRBJ1-3; D not resolved. V was trimmed by 0 bases and J by 0 bases, leaving 6 bases between them. Per the germline V gene, CDR1 is SGHTA and CDR2 is FQGNSA. The CDR3 loop spans 15 amino acids. Looking up the rest from reference TRBV7-2 and TRBJ1-3 gives the full variable domain: GAGVSQSPSNKVTEKGKDVELRCDPISGHTALYWYRQSLGQGLEFLIYFQGNSAPDKSGLPSDRFSAERTGGSVSTLTIQRTQQEDSAVYLCASSLAQNSGNTIYFGEGSWLTVV.

The chain recombines TRBV5-1 with TRBJ1-2; D is ambiguous. Germline CDR1 reads SGHRS; CDR2 reads YFSETQ. CDR3 size: 12 residues. Deletions cut 2 bases from V and 5 bases from J, with 7 bases between. CDR3 amino acids: CASSFDLYGYTF. The CDR3 coding sequence is TGCGCCAGCAGCTTTGACTTATATGGCTACACCTTC.

The gene calls are TRBV5-8 and TRBJ2-1; tentatively, D is TRBD2 (6 bases). Trimming stripped 1 base from V and 2 bases from J, with 13 bases between. There are 16 residues in the CDR3. The germline gives CDR1 SGHTS, CDR2 YDEGEE. CDR3 sequence: CASSLSGTGPYNEQFF. The CDR3 DNA follows: TGTGCCAGCAGCTTGTCCGGGACTGGCCCCTACAATGAGCAGTTCTTC.

This chain connects TRBV30 to TRBJ1-2; TRBD1 matches at 9 bases. CDR1 is GTSNPN, CDR2 SVGIG, per germline (reference sequence). The V segment lost 3 bases and the J segment 2 bases; nucleotides outside the gene matches: 13. The CDR3 is made up of 17 amino acids. The CDR3 here is CAWRQHLDGTGNYGYTF. The CDR3 nucleotides read TGTGCCTGGAGGCAGCATTTGGACGGGACAGGGAACTATGGCTACACCTTC.

J is TRBJ1-5 and V is TRBV28, with D maybe TRBD1 (5 bases). Trimming removed 2 bases at V and 6 bases at J, with 20 bases between. The length of the CDR3 is 17 residues. Looked up from germline, CDR1 is MDHEN and CDR2 is SYDVKM. This CDR3 is CASSLETRLKGLQPQHF. The CDR3 DNA reads as TGTGCCAGCAGTTTAGAGACCCGACTTAAGGGGCTTCAGCCCCAGCATTTT.